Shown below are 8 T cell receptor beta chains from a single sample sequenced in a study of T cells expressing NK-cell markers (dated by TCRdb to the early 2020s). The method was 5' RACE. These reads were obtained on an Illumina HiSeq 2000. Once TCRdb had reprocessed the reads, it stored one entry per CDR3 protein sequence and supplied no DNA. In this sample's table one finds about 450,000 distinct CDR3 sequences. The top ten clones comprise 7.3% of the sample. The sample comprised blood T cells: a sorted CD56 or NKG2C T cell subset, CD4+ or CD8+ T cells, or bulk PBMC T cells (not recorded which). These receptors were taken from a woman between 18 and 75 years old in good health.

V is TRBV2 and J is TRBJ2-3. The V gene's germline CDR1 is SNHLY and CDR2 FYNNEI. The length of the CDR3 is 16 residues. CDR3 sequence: CASSVGIAPGTDTQYF.

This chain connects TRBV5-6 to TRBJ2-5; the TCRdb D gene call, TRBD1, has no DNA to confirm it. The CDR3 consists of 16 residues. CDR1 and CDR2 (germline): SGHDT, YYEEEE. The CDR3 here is CASSLSGGRGPETQYF.

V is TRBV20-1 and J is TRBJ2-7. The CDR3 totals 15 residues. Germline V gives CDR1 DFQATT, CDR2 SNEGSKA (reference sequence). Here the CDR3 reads CSARDSGWGSYEQYF.

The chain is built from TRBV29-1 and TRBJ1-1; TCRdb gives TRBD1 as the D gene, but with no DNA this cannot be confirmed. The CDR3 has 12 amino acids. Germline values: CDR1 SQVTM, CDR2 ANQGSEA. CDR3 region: CSARGVSTEAFF.

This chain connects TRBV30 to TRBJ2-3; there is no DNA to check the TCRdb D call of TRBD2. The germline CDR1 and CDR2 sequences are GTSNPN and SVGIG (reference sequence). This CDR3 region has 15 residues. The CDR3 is CAWSPSYKRDNTQYF.

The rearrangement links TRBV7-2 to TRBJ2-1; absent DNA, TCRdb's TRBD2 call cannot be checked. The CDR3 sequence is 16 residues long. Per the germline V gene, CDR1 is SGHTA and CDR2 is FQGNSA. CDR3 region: CASSPGGSGSYNEQFF.

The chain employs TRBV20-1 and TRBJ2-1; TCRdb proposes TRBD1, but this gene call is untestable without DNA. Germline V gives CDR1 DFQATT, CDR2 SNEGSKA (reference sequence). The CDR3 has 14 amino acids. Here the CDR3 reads CSADDRGGLNEQFF.

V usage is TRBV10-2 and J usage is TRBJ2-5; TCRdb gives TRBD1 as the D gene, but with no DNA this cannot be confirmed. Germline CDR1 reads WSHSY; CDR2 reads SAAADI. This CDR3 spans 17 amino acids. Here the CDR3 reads CASKQIKQGAPQETQYF.